One sample yielded the 23 T cell receptor beta chains listed below, sequenced in a study of tumor and adjacent non-tumor tissue in lung cancer. Three rounds of nested PCR, following a modified ARM-PCR protocol, produced the TCRbeta library. TCRdb used MiXCR to reprocess the multiplex PCR reads, holding one entry per CDR3 protein. The data contain tens of thousands of distinct CDR3 sequences, roughly three fifths of them singletons. No cell sorting was done before RNA was extracted from the tissue. Material: lung tumor tissue. The receptors derive from a man aged 50 to 60 with non-small cell lung cancer.

Note on this clonotype: With a much larger clone just one base away, this may be a read error. J is TRBJ1-6 and V is TRBV5-6, with D possibly being TRBD1 (5 bases). CDR1 SGHDT and CDR2 YYEEEE come from the germline V gene. The length of the CDR3 is 15 residues. The CDR3: CASSLGDRSNSLLHF. The CDR3 DNA sequence: TGTGCCAGCAGCTTGGGTGACAGATCCAATTCACTCCTCCACTTT.

This clonotype was detected ten times or more. This rearrangement joins TRBV19 to TRBJ1-5; D remains ambiguous. Trimming took off 1 base at V and 5 bases at J, with 6 bases between the two ends. The CDR3 has 13 amino acids. Germline lookup yields CDR1 LNHDA and CDR2 SQIVND (reference sequence). The CDR3 sequence: CASSIVMDQPQHF. CDR3 nucleotides: TGTGCCAGTAGTATAGTTATGGATCAGCCCCAGCATTTT.

This chain joins TRBV20-1 and TRBJ1-2, with 12 bases identical to TRBD1. The CDR3 covers 16 residues. Trimming cost V 6 bases and J 5 bases; bases outside gene matches: 13. Looked up from germline, CDR1 is DFQATT and CDR2 is SNEGSKA (reference sequence). CDR3 loop: CSARVGTGGAEYGYTF. The DNA of the CDR3 is TGCAGTGCACGGGTAGGGACAGGGGGCGCGGAATATGGCTACACCTTC.

As for this clonotype: A junction boundary mismatches the germline segment, possibly from a read error. The rearrangement joins TRBV30 to TRBJ2-7; possible D gene TRBD2, 5 bases. The CDR3 has 15 residues. Germline assignment: CDR1 GTSNPN and CDR2 SVGIG (reference sequence). The DNA of the CDR3 is TGTGCCTGGAGTCCCCTAGTGGGAGTCAGCTACGAGCAGTGCTTC. It codes for CAWSPLVGVSYEQCF.

A remark on this clonotype: The conserved closing phenylalanine or tryptophan is absent in this CDR3, likely reflecting a read error. The V gene is TRBV5-1, the J gene TRBJ2-2; maybe TRBD2 (6 bases). Germline V gives CDR1 SGHRS, CDR2 YFSETQ. The CDR3 is made up of 18 amino acids. V gave up 6 bases and J gave up 3 bases, with 24 bases separating them. The CDR3 coding sequence is TGCGCCAGCACACGGTGGTCTAGCGCGAGGAAAGACACCGGGGAGCTGTTTTTA. This translates into CASTRWSSARKDTGELFL.

As regards this clonotype: The conserved phenylalanine or tryptophan is not found at the CDR3 terminus, so this likely reflects a read error. The chain combines TRBV6-1 with TRBJ2-7; D not certain. The germline V gene has CDR1 MNHNS and CDR2 SASEGT. The CDR3 has 12 residues. CDR3 coding DNA: TGTGTCAGCAGTCCTAGATCATACGAGCAGTACCTC. This gives the protein CVSSPRSYEQYL.

The rearrangement joins TRBV5-1 to TRBJ1-4; D gene ambiguous. The V and J ends lost 4 bases and 4 bases respectively, with 17 bases between them. Germline V gene data show CDR1 as SGHRS and CDR2 as YFSETQ. The CDR3 is 16 amino acids. The CDR3 region is CASSLDGDASNEKLFF. CDR3 coding DNA: TGCGCCAGCAGCCTAGACGGGGATGCAAGTAATGAAAAACTGTTTTTT.

Remarks on this clonotype: This may be a read error, as it is one base from a much larger clone. The chain carries TRBV6-2 or TRBV6-3 and TRBJ2-7, with 8 bases lining up with TRBD1. The ends lost 1 base at V and 4 bases at J; junction bases unmatched: 9. CDR1 and CDR2 from the germline V gene are MNHEY and SVGEGT. This CDR3 contains 16 residues. CDR3 sequence: CASSYLGQGRLYEQYF. CDR3 nucleotides: TGTGCCAGCAGTTACTTAGGACAGGGCCGGTTGTACGAGCAGTACTTC.

The CDR3 loop reads CASSFGGASTDTQYF. DNA of the CDR3: TGTGCCAGCAGCTTCGGGGGGGCTTCCACAGATACGCAGTATTTT. The J gene is TRBJ2-3, the V gene TRBV7-9; 8 bases are a match to TRBD2. CDR3 length: 15 amino acids. The germline V gene encodes CDR1 SEHNR and CDR2 FQNEAQ (reference sequence). V shed 3 bases and J 2 bases; nucleotides not matched to a gene: 4.

On this clonotype itself: The CDR3 does not close with the conserved phenylalanine or tryptophan, likely indicating a read error. The gene calls are TRBV4-1 and TRBJ2-3, with D hard to call. The CDR3 length is 16 residues. CDR1 MGHRA and CDR2 YSYEKL come from the germline V gene. CDR3 nucleotides: TGCGCCAGCAACCAAGCGAGGACCCTACTCACAGATACGCAGTATTGT. The encoded protein is CASNQARTLLTDTQYC.

In regard to this clonotype: Possible read error: a much larger clone is one base away. This chain connects TRBV5-6 to TRBJ2-7; unclear D gene. Germline V lookup: CDR1 SGHDT, CDR2 YYEEEE. The CDR3 length is 13 residues. Between the trimmed V and J ends, which lost 6 bases and 6 bases, there was a span of 16 bases. The CDR3 nucleotides read TGTGCCAGCACCTACGAGACTTCCCTCGAGCAGTACTTC. This codes for CASTYETSLEQYF.

The CDR3 nucleotides read TGTGCCAGCAGCGGACCAGGAATGAACACTGTGGCTTTCTTT. Translating gives CASSGPGMNTVAFF. The chain employs TRBV11-2 and TRBJ1-1, with D unclear. This CDR3 has 14 amino acids. V gave up 5 bases and J gave up 11 bases, with 21 bases separating them. Germline lookup yields CDR1 SGHAT and CDR2 FQNNGV.

Remarks on this clonotype: The conserved phenylalanine or tryptophan normally closing the CDR3 is absent here, so this likely arose from a read error. CDR3 residues: CASRQTGQGAVQPQHV. CDR3 nucleotides: TGTGCCAGCAGGCAAACTGGACAGGGGGCCGTTCAGCCTCAGCATGTT. The chain joins TRBV6-6 to TRBJ1-5, with 11 bases that match TRBD1. Per the germline V gene, CDR1 is MNHNY and CDR2 is SVGAGI (reference sequence). The CDR3 contains 16 residues.

To note about this clonotype: A much larger clone differs from this one at a single base, so this may be a read error. The J gene is TRBJ2-5, the V gene TRBV28; 7 bases line up with TRBD1. Germline V gives CDR1 MDHEN, CDR2 SYDVKM. This CDR3 has 14 residues. CDR3 residues: CANSTGTAQETQYF. The CDR3 bases are TGTGCCAACAGTACGGGGACAGCACAAGAGACCCAGTACTTC.

This clonotype has only one observation. CDR3 residues: CASTPSGAPNEKLFF. The DNA for the CDR3 is TGTGCCAGCACACCCTCGGGAGCACCTAATGAAAAACTGTTTTTT. The J gene is TRBJ1-4, the V gene TRBV6-5; D ambiguous. The V gene lost 7 bases and the J gene lost 3 bases, with 15 bases spanning the gap. Germline assignment: CDR1 MNHEY and CDR2 SVGAGI. The CDR3 sequence is 15 residues long.

This clonotype was seen more than once but under ten times. At one boundary the junction diverges from the germline segment, which might be a read error. The chain is built from TRBV11-2 and TRBJ2-1, with 7 bases aligning to TRBD1. CDR3 length: 11 amino acids. CDR1 is SGHAT and CDR2 is FQNNGV in the germline V gene. CDR3 region: CASSLQGFQSF. CDR3 coding DNA: TGTGCCAGTAGCCTACAGGGGTTTCAGTCCTTC.

To note about this clonotype: At one end the junction does not follow the germline gene, possibly because of a read error. The chain uses TRBV6-2 or TRBV6-3 and TRBJ1-2; D may be TRBD1 (5 bases). Germline CDR1 and CDR2: MNHEY and SVGEGT. This CDR3 comprises 14 residues. CDR3 residues: CASRGEKGSYDYTF. The CDR3 nucleotides are TGTGCCAGCAGAGGGGAAAAGGGGTCCTATGACTACACCTTC.

This clonotype was found a few times. The rearrangement links TRBV18 to TRBJ1-5; 7 nucleotides match TRBD1. Germline V gene sequence: CDR1 KGHSH, CDR2 LQKENI. V lost 2 bases, J lost 7 bases, and 5 bases stayed unmatched. The CDR3 loop spans 14 amino acids. CDR3 nucleotide sequence: TGTGCCAGCTCACCAGGCAGGGGGGCACAGCCCCAGCATTTT. It translates to CASSPGRGAQPQHF.

Of note for this clonotype: At one boundary the junction diverges from the germline segment, which might be a read error. The chain has TRBV20-1 and TRBJ2-1, with D hard to call. Germline assignment: CDR1 DFQATT and CDR2 SNEGSKA (reference sequence). The length of the CDR3 is 15 residues. CDR3 nucleotide sequence: TGCAGTGTTAGAGCTGGGCAGAACTCCTACAATGAGCAGTTCTTC. Translation: CSVRAGQNSYNEQFF.

As to this clonotype: A read error may account for a junction end that differs from germline. This chain uses TRBV4-1 with TRBJ2-3; possible D gene TRBD2, 7 bases. This CDR3 spans 16 amino acids. The V gene's germline CDR1 is MGHRA and CDR2 YSYEKL. The CDR3 DNA reads TGCGCGAGCAGCCAAGACCCAGGGAGGGACACAGATATGCAGTATTTT. Amino acid sequence: CASSQDPGRDTDMQYF.

This clonotype was detected ten times or more. This chain uses TRBV6-5 with TRBJ2-4, with D perhaps TRBD2 (6 bases). Germline lookup yields CDR1 MNHEY and CDR2 SVGAGI. The CDR3 contains 13 residues. Trimming removed 4 bases from V and 15 bases from J, with 19 bases in between. CDR3 residues: CASSFRDSGHRYF. The DNA of the CDR3 is TGTGCCAGCAGTTTCCGGGACTCCGGTCATAGGTACTTC.

This clonotype has just a few counts. Sequence at one end of the junction differs from germline and may be a read error. The rearrangement joins TRBV24-1 to TRBJ2-6; 7 bases fit TRBD2. The CDR3 covers 18 residues. Germline CDR1 KGHDR, CDR2 SFDVKD. The CDR3 DNA is TGTGCCACCAGTGATGCGGTCGGGACTAACCCTGGGGCCAGCGTCCTGACTTTC. Translation gives CATSDAVGTNPGASVLTF.

The chain couples TRBV30 to TRBJ2-1; D possibly corresponds to TRBD2 (5 bases). Trimming shortened V by 8 bases and J by 8 bases, and 16 bases separated the two germline ends. This CDR3 is built from 12 residues. Germline V gene lookup returns CDR1 GTSNPN and CDR2 SVGIG (reference sequence). CDR3 amino acids: CARGMGRDEQFF. The CDR3 coding sequence is TGTGCCAGAGGGATGGGAAGAGATGAGCAGTTCTTC.